The 5 T cell receptor beta chains in this list originate from one sample, sequenced in a study of beta chain features in type 1 diabetes. Reverse transcribing all isolated RNA meant expressed TCRB transcripts were sequenced. TCRdb keeps only in-frame clones here, not all; method: immunoSEQ multiplex PCR. In the table there are around 300,000 clones, about 8% of which are singletons. The sample taken for sequencing was central memory CD4+ T cells from blood. The receptors stem from a woman under 30 in good health.

The CDR3 region is CASSPRPFDPYEQYF. CDR3 coding DNA: TGTGCCAGCAGCCCTCGACCCTTTGACCCCTACGAGCAGTACTTC. The chain is built from TRBV7-8 and TRBJ2-7; D is ambiguous. V gave up 5 bases and J gave up 2 bases, with 16 bases separating them. Germline V lookup: CDR1 SGHVS, CDR2 FQNEAQ. This CDR3 spans 15 amino acids.

This clone appeared many times. The J gene is TRBJ2-1, the V gene TRBV6-4; unclear D gene. V was trimmed by 5 bases and J by 0 bases, leaving 14 bases between them. Germline values: CDR1 MRHNA, CDR2 SNTAGT. There are 16 residues in the CDR3. The CDR3 coding sequence is TGTGCCAGCAGTCTTATCTCCGGTAGCTCCTACAATGAGCAGTTCTTC. Encoded protein: CASSLISGSSYNEQFF.

CDR3 amino acids: CASSQGVGLARGETQYF. DNA for the CDR3: TGCGCCAGCAGCCAAGGGGTCGGGCTAGCGCGAGGGGAGACCCAGTACTTC. This chain connects TRBV4-3 to TRBJ2-5; D is possibly TRBD2 (6 bases). CDR1 is LGHNA, CDR2 YSLEER, per germline. Trimming cost V 1 base and J 5 bases, with 20 bases left between them. The CDR3 is made up of 17 amino acids.

This clone came up many times. The gene calls are TRBV28 and TRBJ2-5; 7 nucleotides match TRBD1. Germline assignment: CDR1 MDHEN and CDR2 SYDVKM. The CDR3 sequence is 14 residues long. V gave up 4 bases and J gave up 5 bases; unmatched junction bases: 7. The CDR3 coding sequence is TGTGCCAGCAGTTCACCGGACAGGCGGGAGACCCAGTACTTC. As protein: CASSSPDRRETQYF.

The rearrangement joins TRBV11-3 to TRBJ2-1; 9 bases fit TRBD2. V lost 2 bases to trimming and J lost 9 bases; unmatched junction nucleotides: 5. The length of the CDR3 is 14 residues. Germline loops: CDR1 SGHNT, CDR2 YENEEA. This chain's CDR3 is CASSLYGSGGEQFF. The CDR3 nucleotides are TGTGCCAGCAGCTTATATGGTAGCGGGGGTGAGCAGTTCTTC.